Listed here are 26 T cell receptor beta chains from one sample, sequenced in a study of cytomegalovirus exposure and HLA in healthy donors. PCR amplification relied on 60 Vbeta primers (plus 13 Jbeta primers). The repertoire was sequenced with immunoSEQ multiplex PCR; TCRdb's copy has only in-frame clones and lacks some. The sample consists of around 200,000 clones, around 62% of them appearing once. The source material was PBMCs. The receptor source for this set is a middle-aged man in good health and CMV-seronegative.

This clone was recorded a few times. The chain combines TRBV28 with TRBJ2-3; 7 nucleotides match TRBD2. The CDR3 loop spans 15 amino acids. The germline CDR1 and CDR2 sequences are MDHEN and SYDVKM. V was pared by 4 bases and J by 2 bases, with 6 bases of the junction left unmatched. CDR3 DNA: TGTGCCAGCAGTTCCACCGGGAGGTACACAGATACGCAGTATTTT. Encoded protein: CASSSTGRYTDTQYF.

For this clone: The junction departs from the called germline gene at one end, perhaps through a read error. The chain recombines TRBV5-3 with TRBJ2-5; unclear D gene. TRBV5-3 is assigned to the ORF class and has an uncertain function. The CDR3 consists of 9 residues. This chain's CDR3 is CARSLRVHF. The CDR3 DNA reads as TGTGCCAGAAGCTTAAGAGTACACTTC.

The DNA of the CDR3 is TGTGCCAGCAGCTTAGTTGCGGGGCCCTACGAGCAGTACTTC. It translates to CASSLVAGPYEQYF. The chain carries TRBV7-9 and TRBJ2-7; possible D gene TRBD2, 6 bases. The CDR3 is 14 residues long. Trimming shortened V by 1 base and J by 2 bases, and 9 bases separated the two germline ends. CDR1 and CDR2 (germline): SEHNR, FQNEAQ (reference sequence).

There are a few counts of this clone. V and J are TRBV5-1 and TRBJ2-1, with TRBD2 matching over 11 bases. V lost 4 bases and J lost 13; bases outside the gene matches: 13. Germline CDR1 is SGHRS and CDR2 is YFSETQ. This CDR3 contains 15 residues. This CDR3 reads CASSLGTSGTSHQFF. In nucleotides, the CDR3 is TGCGCCAGCAGCCTTGGGACTAGCGGTACGTCTCACCAGTTCTTC.

The chain employs TRBV7-9 and TRBJ2-1, with 7 bases lining up with TRBD2. CDR3 length equals 17 residues. CDR1 is SEHNR and CDR2 is FQNEAQ in the germline V gene (reference sequence). The V segment lost 9 bases and the J segment 1 base; nucleotides outside the gene matches: 15. The CDR3 DNA follows: TGTGCCAGGGAACTGGGCGGGAGCATGCCTTCCTACAATGAGCAGTTCTTC. Protein product: CARELGGSMPSYNEQFF.

This chain joins TRBV11-2 and TRBJ2-5, with 8 bases identical to TRBD2. J lost 11 bases, V lost 2 bases, and 10 bases had no gene match. The CDR3 length is 14 residues. Germline V gives CDR1 SGHAT, CDR2 FQNNGV. The CDR3 nucleotides read TGTGCCAGCAGCTTATTGGGGCGGGGGGAGGAGCAGTACTTC. Encoded protein: CASSLLGRGEEQYF.

This CDR3 reads CASSLEGGYSNQPQHF. In nucleotides, the CDR3 is TGTGCCAGCAGCTTAGAGGGCGGGTATAGCAATCAGCCCCAGCATTTT. The chain joins TRBV7-8 to TRBJ1-5, with D unclear. This CDR3 is 16 amino acids long. CDR1 and CDR2 (germline): SGHVS, FQNEAQ. Trimming took 1 base from V and 0 from J, leaving 10 bases between them. Full variable domain (remainder filled in from reference TRBV7-8 and TRBJ1-5): GAGVSQSPRYKVAKRGQDVALRCDPISGHVSLFWYQQALGQGPEFLTYFQNEAQLDKSGLPSDRFFAERPEGSVSTLKIQRTQQEDSAVYLCASSLEGGYSNQPQHFGDGTRLSIL.

A few counts support this clone. The CDR3 DNA reads TGTGCCATCAGTGACCGGGACAGGGGGCTCGGACAGCCCCAGCATTTT. The encoded protein is CAISDRDRGLGQPQHF. This rearrangement joins TRBV10-3 to TRBJ1-5, with 12 bases lining up with TRBD1. Germline V CDR1 and CDR2: ENHRY, SYGVKD. Germline trimming cut 3 bases from V and 7 bases from J; bases unmatched to any gene: 7. CDR3 size: 16 residues.

This clone was counted only a few times. The CDR3 protein is CASSPPITTGISYEQYF. The CDR3 region has the DNA TGTGCCAGCAGTCCGCCTATAACGACAGGGATTTCTTACGAGCAGTACTTC. The V gene is TRBV2, the J gene TRBJ2-7; 7 bases map to TRBD1. CDR1 is SNHLY, CDR2 FYNNEI, per germline. V lost 5 bases and J lost 4; bases outside the gene matches: 17. The CDR3 is made up of 17 amino acids. The full variable domain, its missing parts supplied by reference TRBV2 and TRBJ2-7, is EPEVTQTPSHQVTQMGQEVILRCVPISNHLYFYWYRQILGQKVEFLVSFYNNEISEKSEIFDDQFSVERPDGSNFTLKIRSTKLEDSAMYFCASSPPITTGISYEQYFGPGTRLTVT.

This clone showed up just a few times. The rearrangement joins TRBV6-9 to TRBJ2-7; D is perhaps TRBD1 (6 bases). The CDR3 spans 20 residues. Deletions cut 0 bases from V and 3 bases from J, with 27 bases between. Germline lookup yields CDR1 MNHGY and CDR2 SVAAGI. CDR3 protein: CASSYSPRGLRGPGDYEQYF. The CDR3 region has the DNA TGTGCCAGCAGTTATTCTCCCAGGGGCCTCCGGGGCCCAGGGGACTACGAGCAGTACTTC.

This clone was recorded once. The chain uses TRBV6-1 and TRBJ2-5; TRBD2 matches 12 bases. Germline V lookup: CDR1 MNHNS, CDR2 SASEGT. This CDR3 has 15 amino acids. V dropped 4 bases and J dropped 5; count of bases not matched to a gene: 5. CDR3 nucleotides: TGTGCCAGCAGTGCACGGACTAGCGGGGCGGAGACCCAGTACTTC. Amino acids: CASSARTSGAETQYF.

This clone was counted between two and nine times. The chain is built from TRBV7-2 and TRBJ2-7, with TRBD2 matching over 10 bases. J gave up 1 base and V 5 bases, and 5 bases lay outside the gene matches. CDR3 size: 15 residues. The germline gives CDR1 SGHTA, CDR2 FQGNSA. CDR3 in DNA: TGTGCCAGCAGCCGAACTAGCGGGGATTCCTACGAGCAGTACTTC. Amino acid sequence: CASSRTSGDSYEQYF.

This chain connects TRBV10-2 to TRBJ1-2, with D hard to call. The CDR3 runs 14 residues. Germline CDR1 reads WSHSY; CDR2 reads SAAADI. The V and J ends lost 2 bases and 4 bases respectively, with 11 bases between them. The CDR3 nucleotides read TGCGCCAGCAGTGAGGAGGAGGGTGGCTATGGCTACACCTTC. It specifies CASSEEEGGYGYTF.

As regards this clone: The conserved final phenylalanine or tryptophan is absent from the CDR3, which likely points to a read error. V and J are TRBV6-1 and TRBJ1-2; D uncertain. From germline, CDR1 is MNHNS and CDR2 SASEGT. The CDR3 has 16 residues. V lost 3 bases and J lost 0, with 14 bases in between. The CDR3: CASSDKRRLANYGYTS. In DNA form, the CDR3 reads TGTGCCAGCAGTGACAAGCGCAGACTAGCTAACTATGGCTACACCTCC.

The chain joins TRBV30 to TRBJ2-2; D possibly corresponds to TRBD2 (5 bases). The V gene lost 2 bases and the J gene lost 1 base, with 17 bases spanning the gap. The germline gives CDR1 GTSNPN, CDR2 SVGIG (reference sequence). CDR3 length: 17 amino acids. In DNA form, the CDR3 reads TGTGCCTGGAGTAGAGGGCCTGACGGAGAGAACACCGGGGAGCTGTTTTTT. It encodes CAWSRGPDGENTGELFF. The full variable domain, with the rest looked up from reference TRBV30 and TRBJ2-2, is SQTIHQWPATLVQPVGSPLSLECTVEGTSNPNLYWYRQAAGRGLQLLFYSVGIGQISSEVPQNLSASRPQDRQFILSSKKLLLSDSGFYLCAWSRGPDGENTGELFFGEGSRLTVL.

The V and J genes are TRBV10-1 and TRBJ2-5; D is ambiguous. The DNA matches TRBJ2-7 better at its end, which makes the J call doubtful. CDR1 WNHNN and CDR2 SYGVQD come from the germline V gene (reference sequence). The CDR3 totals 16 residues. The DNA for the CDR3 is TGCGCCAGCAGTGACGGCAGACTCCCCTTCGGGTACGAGCAGTACTTC. Protein sequence: CASSDGRLPFGYEQYF.

This clone was found a few times. The chain is built from TRBV15 and TRBJ2-2; TRBD1 aligns across 11 bases. Losses at the gene ends were 3 bases for V and 3 bases for J; bases not matched to a gene: 9. This CDR3 is 18 amino acids long. Germline V lookup: CDR1 LNHNV, CDR2 YYDKDF (reference sequence). CDR3 protein: CATSSYNPGQGDTGELFF. CDR3 in DNA: TGTGCCACCAGCAGTTATAATCCGGGACAGGGGGACACCGGGGAGCTGTTTTTT.

CDR3 bases: TGTGCCAGCAGCGACACAGGGTTGGGGATGAACACTGAAGCTTTCTTT. Amino acids: CASSDTGLGMNTEAFF. The chain employs TRBV7-9 and TRBJ1-1, with D possibly matching TRBD1 (6 bases). CDR1 SEHNR and CDR2 FQNEAQ come from the germline V gene (reference sequence). The CDR3 length is 16 residues. V dropped 5 bases and J dropped 0 bases, with 16 bases sitting between them.

Here the CDR3 reads CASSVGLAGGPDEQFF. CDR3 nucleotide sequence: TGTGCCAGCAGCGTAGGACTAGCGGGAGGGCCAGATGAGCAGTTCTTC. V usage is TRBV9 and J usage is TRBJ2-1, with 14 positions matching TRBD2. This CDR3 has 16 amino acids. Germline CDR1 and CDR2: SGDLS and YYNGEE. J gave up 8 bases and V 0 bases, and 4 bases lay outside the gene matches.

The V call is TRBV9, the J call TRBJ1-2, with a tentative D call TRBD1 (6 bases). Per the germline V gene, CDR1 is SGDLS and CDR2 is YYNGEE. V was trimmed by 4 bases and J by 4 bases, leaving 14 bases between them. The CDR3 is 14 residues long. The DNA of the CDR3 is TGTGCCAGCAGCTCGAGCGACAGGTCCTATGGCTACACCTTC. Amino acids: CASSSSDRSYGYTF.

This chain links TRBV6-5 with TRBJ1-1; D may be TRBD1 (5 bases). V lost 0 bases, J lost 5 bases, and 13 bases lay in between. The CDR3 runs to 15 residues. CDR1 is MNHEY and CDR2 is SVGAGI in the germline V gene. The CDR3 protein is CASSYSQGLGTEAFF. The DNA of the CDR3 is TGTGCCAGCAGTTACTCTCAGGGCCTAGGGACTGAAGCTTTCTTT.

This clone was found a few times. The CDR3 sequence: CSVEDSNGYTF. The CDR3 nucleotides read TGCAGCGTTGAAGATAGCAATGGCTACACCTTC. The chain joins TRBV29-1 to TRBJ1-2, with D unclear. Germline-derived CDR1 and CDR2 are SQVTM and ANQGSEA. V was clipped by 0 bases and J by 6 bases, with 5 bases between them. The CDR3 runs to 11 residues.

The chain has TRBV27 and TRBJ1-5; D unclear. This CDR3 region has 16 residues. Trimming left V 5 bases short and J 3 bases short, with 17 bases between. Germline CDR1 is MNHEY and CDR2 is SMNVEV (reference sequence). CDR3 region: CASSTSAAFDNQPQHF. Here the CDR3 DNA reads TGTGCCAGCAGTACTAGCGCCGCCTTTGACAATCAGCCCCAGCATTTT.

This clone turned up a few times. This rearrangement joins TRBV9 to TRBJ2-7; a possible D gene is TRBD1 (6 bases). Germline loops: CDR1 SGDLS, CDR2 YYNGEE. The CDR3 totals 15 residues. The V end lost 0 bases, the J end lost 4 bases, and 14 bases lay between the germline ends. This chain's CDR3 is CASSVASGDTYEQYF. In DNA, the CDR3 is TGTGCCAGCAGCGTAGCCTCAGGGGACACTTACGAGCAGTACTTC.

The chain joins TRBV9 to TRBJ2-1; TRBD2 matches at 10 bases. Germline V gene data show CDR1 as SGDLS and CDR2 as YYNGEE. The CDR3 loop spans 15 amino acids. V lost 4 bases, J lost 0 bases, and 1 base stayed unmatched. The CDR3 sequence is CASSPSGSSYNEQFF. The CDR3 nucleotides are TGTGCCAGCAGCCCTAGCGGGAGCTCCTACAATGAGCAGTTCTTC.

The J gene is TRBJ2-7, the V gene TRBV7-3; 8 nucleotides align to TRBD1. Trimming cost V 3 bases and J 0 bases; bases outside gene matches: 4. CDR1 SGHTA and CDR2 FQGTGA come from the germline V gene. The CDR3 extends over 15 amino acids. CDR3: CASSLAGGDSYEQYF. CDR3 sequence (DNA): TGTGCCAGCAGCTTGGCAGGGGGCGACTCCTACGAGCAGTACTTC.